This TCR beta chain was obtained from a study of T cell responses to AZD1222 COVID-19 vaccine. As regards this clone: Its antigen is still unknown.

Between the trimmed V and J ends, which lost 4 bases and 4 bases, there was a span of 13 bases. CDR1 and CDR2 from the germline V gene are KGHSH and LQKENI. CDR3 length: 15 residues. Regarding the study as a whole: All repertoire sampling was performed exclusively after the peak T cell response. The donor cohort was predominantly white British with a female majority, and clonal diversity may have been underestimated. Just a handful of AZD1222 recipients tested seropositive at baseline.

Second doses were pooled across both intervals (about 4 or about 12 weeks). Clones were read by immunoSEQ multiplex PCR, and TCRdb kept only the in-frame ones, dropping some. The table includes around 84,000 clones, approximately 85% detected once. Sequenced material: peripheral blood, taken 28 days after the second AZD1222 dose. The receptor comes from an adult who received the AZD1222 COVID-19 vaccine. This chain connects TRBV18 to TRBJ1-4; tentative D call: TRBD1 (5 bases). The CDR3 DNA is TGTGCCAGCTCACAACGACAGAACTTTAATGAAAAACTGTTTTTT. This sequence encodes CASSQRQNFNEKLFF.